This T cell receptor (beta chain) was sequenced in a study of blood T cells in healthy people across ages. Turning to the study itself: Through template switching, about one barcoded beta molecule was captured per two T cells, as measured in model experiments.

Germline CDR1 reads MNHNY; CDR2 reads SVGAGI (reference sequence). Trimming cost V 2 bases and J 3 bases; bases outside gene matches: 0. This CDR3 has 13 residues. This clonotype occurred a few times. Through a sample-barcoded 5' primer and a J-beta primer mix, a second PCR was run for roughly 7 to 12 cycles. Samples each returned at least 2.5 million CDR3-containing paired-end reads. TCRdb called the 5' RACE reads again in MiXCR, with one record for every CDR3 protein. The sample holds more than 650,000 distinct CDR3 sequences; under 30% are singletons and the top ten take 3%. These data were likewise used in another study, on T cells of mothers and their children.

The sample taken for sequencing was blood. The sequence was collected from a boy between 5 and 17 years old in good health. The chain uses TRBV6-6 and TRBJ1-1; 7 bases are shared with TRBD1. The CDR3 here is CASSYRGHTEAFF. The CDR3 DNA follows: TGTGCCAGCAGTTACAGGGGGCACACTGAAGCTTTCTTT.